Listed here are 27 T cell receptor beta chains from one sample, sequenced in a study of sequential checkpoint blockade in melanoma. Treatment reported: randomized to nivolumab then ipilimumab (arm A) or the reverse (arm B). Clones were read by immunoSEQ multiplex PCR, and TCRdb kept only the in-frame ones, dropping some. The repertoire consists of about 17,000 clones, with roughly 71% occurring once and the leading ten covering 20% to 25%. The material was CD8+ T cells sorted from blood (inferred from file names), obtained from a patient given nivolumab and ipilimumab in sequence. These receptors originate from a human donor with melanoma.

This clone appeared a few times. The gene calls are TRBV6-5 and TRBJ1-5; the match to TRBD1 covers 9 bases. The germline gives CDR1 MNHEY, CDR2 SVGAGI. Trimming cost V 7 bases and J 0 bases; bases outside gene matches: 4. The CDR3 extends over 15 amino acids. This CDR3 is CASTGQGYSNQPQHF. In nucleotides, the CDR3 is TGTGCCAGCACCGGACAGGGGTATAGCAATCAGCCCCAGCATTTT.

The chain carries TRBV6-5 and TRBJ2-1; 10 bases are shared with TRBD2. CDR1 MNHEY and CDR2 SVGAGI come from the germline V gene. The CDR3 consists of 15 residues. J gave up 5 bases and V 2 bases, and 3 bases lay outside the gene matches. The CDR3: CASSYLLAGNNEQFF. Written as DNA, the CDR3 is TGTGCCAGCAGTTACCTACTAGCGGGGAACAATGAGCAGTTCTTC.

Here the CDR3 reads CASSLGGQGAGEQYF. CDR3 sequence (DNA): TGTGCCAGCAGCTTGGGAGGGCAGGGGGCTGGCGAGCAGTACTTC. The chain couples TRBV5-6 to TRBJ2-7; 8 bases align to TRBD1. V lost 0 bases and J lost 6; bases outside the gene matches: 8. The V gene's germline CDR1 is SGHDT and CDR2 YYEEEE. This CDR3 is 15 amino acids long.

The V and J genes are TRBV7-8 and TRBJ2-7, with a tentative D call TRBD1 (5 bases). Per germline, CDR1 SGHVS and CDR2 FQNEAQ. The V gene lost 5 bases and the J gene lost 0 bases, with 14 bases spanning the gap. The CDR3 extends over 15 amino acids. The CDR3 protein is CASSPRQNPSYEQYF. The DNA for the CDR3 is TGTGCCAGCAGCCCTCGACAGAATCCCTCCTACGAGCAGTACTTC. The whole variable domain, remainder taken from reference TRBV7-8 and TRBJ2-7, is GAGVSQSPRYKVAKRGQDVALRCDPISGHVSLFWYQQALGQGPEFLTYFQNEAQLDKSGLPSDRFFAERPEGSVSTLKIQRTQQEDSAVYLCASSPRQNPSYEQYFGPGTRLTVT.

The CDR3 coding sequence is TGTGCCAGCAGCCTCGACGGGATGAACACTGAAGCTTTCTTT. Translated: CASSLDGMNTEAFF. The V call is TRBV9, the J call TRBJ1-1, with D hard to call. Trimming pared 4 bases from V and 0 bases from J, leaving 10 bases between. In germline, CDR1 is SGDLS, CDR2 YYNGEE. CDR3 length: 14 amino acids.

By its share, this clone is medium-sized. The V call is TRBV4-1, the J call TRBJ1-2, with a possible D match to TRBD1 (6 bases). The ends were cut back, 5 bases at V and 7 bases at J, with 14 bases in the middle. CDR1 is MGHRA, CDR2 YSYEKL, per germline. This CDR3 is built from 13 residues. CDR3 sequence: CASSYTGSSGYTF. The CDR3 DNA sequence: TGCGCCAGCAGCTATACAGGGTCTAGTGGCTACACCTTC.

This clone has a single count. CDR3 loop: CASSLTGQGDTQYF. The DNA of the CDR3 is TGTGCCAGCAGCTTGACAGGGCAGGGAGATACGCAGTATTTT. V gene TRBV9 combines with J gene TRBJ2-3; the match to TRBD1 covers 7 bases. This CDR3 contains 14 residues. CDR1 SGDLS and CDR2 YYNGEE come from the germline V gene. V shed 4 bases, J shed 5 bases, and the junction held 7 bases outside the gene matches.

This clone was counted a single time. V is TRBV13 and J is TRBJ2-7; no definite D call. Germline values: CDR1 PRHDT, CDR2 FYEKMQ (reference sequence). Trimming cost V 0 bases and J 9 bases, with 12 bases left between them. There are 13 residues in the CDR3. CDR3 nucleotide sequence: TGTGCCAGCAGCTTAGGGGCAGCAGGTGGGCAGTACGTC. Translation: CASSLGAAGGQYV.

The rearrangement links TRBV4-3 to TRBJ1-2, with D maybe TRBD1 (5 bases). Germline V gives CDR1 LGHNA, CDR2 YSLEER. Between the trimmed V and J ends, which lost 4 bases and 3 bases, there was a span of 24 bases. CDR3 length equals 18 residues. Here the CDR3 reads CASSPQGGIAEGYYGYTF. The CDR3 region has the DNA TGCGCCAGCAGCCCTCAGGGCGGGATCGCGGAGGGGTACTATGGCTACACCTTC.

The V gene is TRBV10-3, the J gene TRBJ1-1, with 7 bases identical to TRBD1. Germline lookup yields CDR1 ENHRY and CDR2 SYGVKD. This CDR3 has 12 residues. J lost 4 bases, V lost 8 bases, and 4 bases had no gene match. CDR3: CAIRAGGTEAFF. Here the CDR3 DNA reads TGTGCCATCCGGGCAGGGGGCACTGAAGCTTTCTTT.

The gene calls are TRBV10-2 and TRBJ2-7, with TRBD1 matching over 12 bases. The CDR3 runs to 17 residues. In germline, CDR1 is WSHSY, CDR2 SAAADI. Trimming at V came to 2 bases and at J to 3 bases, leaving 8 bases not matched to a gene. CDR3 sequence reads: CASSEQSRDRGRYEQYF. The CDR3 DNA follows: TGCGCCAGCAGTGAGCAGTCCCGGGACAGGGGGCGCTACGAGCAGTACTTC.

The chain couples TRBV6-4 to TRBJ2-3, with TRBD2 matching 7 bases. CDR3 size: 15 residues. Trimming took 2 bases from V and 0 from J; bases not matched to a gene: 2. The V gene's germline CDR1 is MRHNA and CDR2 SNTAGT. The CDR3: CASSDGGVSTDTQYF. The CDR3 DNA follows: TGTGCCAGCAGTGACGGGGGGGTCAGCACAGATACGCAGTATTTT.

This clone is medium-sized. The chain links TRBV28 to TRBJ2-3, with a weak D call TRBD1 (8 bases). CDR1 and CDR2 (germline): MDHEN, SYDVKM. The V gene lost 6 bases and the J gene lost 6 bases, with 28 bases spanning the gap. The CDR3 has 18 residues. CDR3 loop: CASRGTGVTSRSGDTQYF. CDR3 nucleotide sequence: TGTGCCAGCAGAGGGACAGGAGTGACTAGCCGTAGTGGGGATACGCAGTATTTT.

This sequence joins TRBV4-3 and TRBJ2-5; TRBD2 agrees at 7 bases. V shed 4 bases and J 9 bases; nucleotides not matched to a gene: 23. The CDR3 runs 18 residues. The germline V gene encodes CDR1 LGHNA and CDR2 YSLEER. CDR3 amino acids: CASSPHPLAAGIQAAQYF. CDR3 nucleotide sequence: TGCGCCAGCAGCCCCCACCCCCTAGCAGCGGGGATCCAAGCGGCCCAGTACTTC.

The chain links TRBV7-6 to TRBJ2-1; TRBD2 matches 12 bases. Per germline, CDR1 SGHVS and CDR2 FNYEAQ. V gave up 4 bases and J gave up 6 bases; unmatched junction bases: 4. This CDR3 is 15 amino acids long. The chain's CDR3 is CASSSLAGGLNEQFF. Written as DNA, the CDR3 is TGTGCCAGCAGCTCTCTAGCGGGGGGGCTCAATGAGCAGTTCTTC.

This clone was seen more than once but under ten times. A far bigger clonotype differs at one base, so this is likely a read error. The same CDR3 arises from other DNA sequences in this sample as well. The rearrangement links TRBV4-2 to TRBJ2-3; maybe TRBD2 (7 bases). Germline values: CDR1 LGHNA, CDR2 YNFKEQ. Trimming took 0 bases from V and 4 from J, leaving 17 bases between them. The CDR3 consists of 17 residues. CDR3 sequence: CASSQERGGGASDTQYF. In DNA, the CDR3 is TGTGCCAGCAGCCAAGAGAGGGGCGGGGGCGCCTCAGATACGCAGTATTTT.

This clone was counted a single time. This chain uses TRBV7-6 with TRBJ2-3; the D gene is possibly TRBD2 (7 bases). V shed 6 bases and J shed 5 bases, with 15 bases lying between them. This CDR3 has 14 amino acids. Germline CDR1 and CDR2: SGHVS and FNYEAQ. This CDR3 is CASRSGGRGDTQYF. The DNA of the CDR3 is TGTGCCAGCAGGTCCGGGGGGCGCGGAGATACGCAGTATTTT. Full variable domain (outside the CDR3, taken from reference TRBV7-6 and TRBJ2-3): GAGVSQSPRYKVTKRGQDVALRCDPISGHVSLYWYRQALGQGPEFLTYFNYEAQQDKSGLPNDRFSAERPEGSISTLTIQRTEQRDSAMYRCASRSGGRGDTQYFGPGTRLTVL.

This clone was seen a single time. Here the CDR3 DNA reads TGTGCCAGCAGGGGGACAGGGGCGCAGGGCTACACCTTC. This encodes CASRGTGAQGYTF. The chain uses TRBV6-1 and TRBJ1-2; the match to TRBD1 covers 10 bases. Germline CDR1 MNHNS, CDR2 SASEGT. Trimming removed 6 bases from V and 8 bases from J; junction bases left unmatched: 6. This CDR3 comprises 13 residues.

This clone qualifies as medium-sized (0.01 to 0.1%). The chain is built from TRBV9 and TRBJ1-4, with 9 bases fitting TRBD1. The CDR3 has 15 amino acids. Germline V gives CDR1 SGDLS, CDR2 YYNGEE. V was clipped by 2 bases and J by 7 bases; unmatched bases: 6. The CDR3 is CASSVGQGVVEKLFF. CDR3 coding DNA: TGTGCCAGCAGCGTGGGACAGGGAGTTGTTGAAAAACTGTTTTTT.

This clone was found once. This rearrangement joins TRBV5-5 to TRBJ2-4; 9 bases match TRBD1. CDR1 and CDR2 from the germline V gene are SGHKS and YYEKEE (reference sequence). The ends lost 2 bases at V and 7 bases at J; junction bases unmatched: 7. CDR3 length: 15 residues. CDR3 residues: CASSFGTGLGNIQYF. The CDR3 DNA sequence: TGTGCCAGCAGCTTTGGGACAGGGCTCGGCAACATTCAGTACTTC. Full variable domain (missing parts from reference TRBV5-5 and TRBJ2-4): DAGVTQSPTHLIKTRGQQVTLRCSPISGHKSVSWYQQVLGQGPQFIFQYYEKEERGRGNFPDRFSARQFPNYSSELNVNALLLGDSALYLCASSFGTGLGNIQYFGAGTRLSVL.

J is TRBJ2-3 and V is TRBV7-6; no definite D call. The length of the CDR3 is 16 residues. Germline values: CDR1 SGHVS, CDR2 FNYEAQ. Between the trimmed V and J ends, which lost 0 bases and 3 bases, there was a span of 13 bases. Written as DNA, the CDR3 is TGTGCCAGCAGCTTAGCGCGCGGCAGTATGACAGATACGCAGTATTTT. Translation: CASSLARGSMTDTQYF.

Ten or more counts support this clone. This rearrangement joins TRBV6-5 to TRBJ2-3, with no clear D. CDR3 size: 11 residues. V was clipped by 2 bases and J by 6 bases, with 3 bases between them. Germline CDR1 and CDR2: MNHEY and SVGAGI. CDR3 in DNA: TGTGCCAGCAGTTACCCTGATACGCAGTATTTT. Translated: CASSYPDTQYF.

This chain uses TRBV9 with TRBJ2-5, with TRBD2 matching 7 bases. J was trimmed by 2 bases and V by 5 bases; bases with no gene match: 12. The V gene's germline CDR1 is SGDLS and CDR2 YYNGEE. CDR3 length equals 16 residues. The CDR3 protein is CASSQGLAAQQETQYF. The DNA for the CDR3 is TGTGCCAGCAGTCAGGGCCTAGCGGCCCAGCAAGAGACCCAGTACTTC.

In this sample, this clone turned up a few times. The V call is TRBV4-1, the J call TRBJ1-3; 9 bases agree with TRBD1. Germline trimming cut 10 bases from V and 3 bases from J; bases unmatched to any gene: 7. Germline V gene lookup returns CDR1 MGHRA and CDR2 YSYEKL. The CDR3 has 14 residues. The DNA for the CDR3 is TGCGCCAAACCACAGGGGGCACTTGGAAACACCATATATTTT. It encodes CAKPQGALGNTIYF.

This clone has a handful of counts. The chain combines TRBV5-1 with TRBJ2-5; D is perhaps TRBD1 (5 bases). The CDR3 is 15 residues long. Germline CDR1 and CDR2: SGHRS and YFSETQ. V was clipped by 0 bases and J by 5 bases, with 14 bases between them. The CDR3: CASSLDPAGWETQYF. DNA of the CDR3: TGCGCCAGCAGCTTGGACCCTGCAGGGTGGGAGACCCAGTACTTC. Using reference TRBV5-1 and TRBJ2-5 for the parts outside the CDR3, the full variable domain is KAGVTQTPRYLIKTRGQQVTLSCSPISGHRSVSWYQQTPGQGLQFLFEYFSETQRNKGNFPGRFSGRQFSNSRSEMNVSTLELGDSALYLCASSLDPAGWETQYFGPGTRLLVL.

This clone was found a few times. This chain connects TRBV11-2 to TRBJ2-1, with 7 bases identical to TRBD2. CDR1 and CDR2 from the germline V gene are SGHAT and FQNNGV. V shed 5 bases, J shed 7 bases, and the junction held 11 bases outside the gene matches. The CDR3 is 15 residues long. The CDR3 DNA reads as TGTGCCAGCAGCCCACCGGCGGGGGACCCAAATGAGCAGTTCTTC. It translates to CASSPPAGDPNEQFF.

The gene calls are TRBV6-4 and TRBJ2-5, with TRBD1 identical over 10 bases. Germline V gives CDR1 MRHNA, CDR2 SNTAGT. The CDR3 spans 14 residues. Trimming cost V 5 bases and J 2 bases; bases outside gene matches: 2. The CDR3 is CASSPGQGQETQYF. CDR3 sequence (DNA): TGTGCCAGCAGTCCGGGACAGGGGCAAGAGACCCAGTACTTC.